This record looks at one T cell receptor beta chain sequence and its context. No antigen is known for it. These data are taken from a study of response to subunit inactivated influenza vaccine. Study findings and constraints: It was suggested by the authors that few new T cells are recruited by each seasonal influenza vaccination.

Germline V gene sequence: CDR1 MDHEN, CDR2 SYDVKM. The CDR3 extends over 16 amino acids. With 3 bases clipped from V and 0 bases from J, the junction kept 6 bases outside the gene matches. TCRdb re-called the RT-PCR reads with MiXCR, one entry per CDR3 protein. This table holds more than 450,000 distinct CDR3 sequences, about 11% found once. The TCR originated in a man over 45 who received an inactivated influenza vaccine. Sequenced material: PBMCs from blood, taken on the day of vaccination. The V and J genes are TRBV28 and TRBJ2-7, with TRBD1 identical over 9 bases. CDR3 coding DNA: TGTGCCAGCAGTTTTCGACAGGGGGTCTCCTCCTACGAGCAGTACTTC. This encodes CASSFRQGVSSYEQYF.